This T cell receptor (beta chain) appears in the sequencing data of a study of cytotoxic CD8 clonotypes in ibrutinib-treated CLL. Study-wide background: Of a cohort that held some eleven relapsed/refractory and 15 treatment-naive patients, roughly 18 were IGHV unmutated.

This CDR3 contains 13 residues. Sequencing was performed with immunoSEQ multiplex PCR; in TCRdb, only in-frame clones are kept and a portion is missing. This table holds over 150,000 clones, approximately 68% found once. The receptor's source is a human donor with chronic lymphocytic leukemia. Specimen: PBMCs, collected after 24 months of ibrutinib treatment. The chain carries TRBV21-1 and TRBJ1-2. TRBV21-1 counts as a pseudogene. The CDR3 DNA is TGTGCCAGCAGCAAAGTTCACGGTCCTGGCTACACCTTC. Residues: CASSKVHGPGYTF.